Following are 19 T cell receptor beta chains from one sample sequenced in a study of low-dose radiotherapy and immunotherapy resistance in tumors. Time point specified: before trial treatment. Primers targeting TRAV and TRBV primed first-strand cDNA, covering alpha and beta chains. Amplification of TCRs used a constant-region primer and V-primer adapter for roughly 20 PCR cycles. From the reads, TCRdb called clonotypes with MiXCR, one entry per CDR3 protein. The sample records around 80,000 distinct CDR3 sequences, about 20% being singletons. This specimen consisted of PBMCs, obtained before treatment. The origin of the receptors is a male donor with prostate cancer.

With regard to this clonotype: A much larger clone differs from this one at a single base, so this may be a read error. The CDR3 end shows no conserved phenylalanine or tryptophan, and so a read error is likely. This chain uses TRBV20-1 with TRBJ2-3, with a tentative D call TRBD2 (6 bases). Germline V gene sequence: CDR1 DFQATT, CDR2 SNEGSKA (reference sequence). The germline V and J ends were trimmed by 1 base and 1 base, with 9 bases remaining between them. This CDR3 is built from 14 residues. The CDR3: CSARGVAGTDTQYS. The CDR3 nucleotides are TGCAGTGCTAGAGGGGTAGCGGGCACAGATACGCAGTATTCT.

This clonotype was detected ten times or more. The chain employs TRBV6-4 and TRBJ2-5, with a weak D call TRBD2 (6 bases). Trimming took 4 bases from V and 5 from J, leaving 17 bases between them. CDR1 and CDR2 (germline): MRHNA, SNTAGT. There are 15 residues in the CDR3. CDR3 loop: CASSVGGTPWETQYF. CDR3 coding DNA: TGTGCCAGCAGTGTTGGGGGGACCCCTTGGGAGACCCAGTACTTC.

This clonotype was counted many times. The chain employs TRBV28 and TRBJ1-5; TRBD1 agrees at 9 bases. The CDR3 spans 15 residues. Germline lookup yields CDR1 MDHEN and CDR2 SYDVKM. J was trimmed by 4 bases and V by 5 bases; bases with no gene match: 6. CDR3 DNA sequence: TGTGCCAGCAGTACCGGGACAGGGATTAATCAGCCCCAGCATTTT. It encodes CASSTGTGINQPQHF.

Note on this clonotype: A far larger clone is off by one base, so a read error is likely. The chain joins TRBV2 to TRBJ2-7; 16 bases agree with TRBD2. The ends lost 2 bases at V and 7 bases at J; junction bases unmatched: 5. CDR1 is SNHLY, CDR2 FYNNEI, per germline. This CDR3 spans 16 amino acids. The CDR3, as DNA: TGTGCCAGCAGTGAATTGGGACTAGCGGGGGGGAATGAGCAGTACTTC. Encoded protein: CASSELGLAGGNEQYF.

To note about this clonotype: One junction end does not reproduce the germline sequence, and a read error may be involved. The rearrangement uses TRBV18 and TRBJ1-2, with D unresolved. CDR3 length equals 15 residues. The germline CDR1 and CDR2 sequences are KGHSH and LQKENI. CDR3 in amino acids: CASSPPTGRSYGHTF. In nucleotides, the CDR3 is TGTGCCAGCTCACCACCAACTGGCAGGAGCTATGGCCACACCTTC.

This clonotype has ten or more counts. The rearrangement links TRBV30 to TRBJ2-5; D gene uncertain. Germline V gene lookup returns CDR1 GTSNPN and CDR2 SVGIG (reference sequence). The CDR3 has 13 amino acids. Trimming cost V 3 bases and J 0 bases, with 8 bases left between them. Here the CDR3 DNA reads TGTGCCTGGAGAGAAGCCAACCAAGAGACCCAGTACTTC. This codes for CAWREANQETQYF.

This clonotype was seen ten or more times. The V call is TRBV7-2, the J call TRBJ2-3; D assignment may be TRBD1 or TRBD2 (5 bases each). V was pared by 8 bases and J by 2 bases, with 26 bases between. The CDR3 contains 18 residues. CDR1 is SGHTA and CDR2 is FQGNSA in the germline V gene. The CDR3 nucleotides are TGTGCCAGCTGCCCCTACTGTAGGGGAGAAAGGATCACAGATACGCAGTATTTT. As protein: CASCPYCRGERITDTQYF.

This clonotype has at least ten counts. The V gene is TRBV4-2, the J gene TRBJ2-3; 11 positions agree with TRBD2. Trimming cost V 7 bases and J 4 bases; bases outside gene matches: 4. The CDR3 has 14 amino acids. CDR1 and CDR2 (germline): LGHNA, YNFKEQ. This CDR3 is CASKLAGVPDTQYF. The DNA of the CDR3 is TGTGCCAGCAAACTAGCGGGAGTACCAGATACGCAGTATTTT.

This clonotype was detected ten times or more. The chain joins TRBV6-6 to TRBJ1-1, with TRBD1 identical over 7 bases. From germline, CDR1 is MNHNY and CDR2 SVGAGI (reference sequence). The CDR3 covers 15 residues. Unmatched junction bases numbered 15, after V lost 7 bases and J lost 7 bases. The CDR3 bases are TGTGCCAGCATAAAATCTAAAGACAGGGTCGGTGAAGCTTTCTTT. Encoded protein: CASIKSKDRVGEAFF.

About this clonotype: With only one base between it and a far larger clone, this is likely a read error. The gene calls are TRBV2 and TRBJ2-7, with 9 bases lining up with TRBD1. V trimming: 3 bases; J trimming: 7 bases; junction bases outside the gene matches: 4. Germline CDR1 reads SNHLY; CDR2 reads FYNNEI. CDR3 size: 13 residues. The CDR3 sequence is CASSDTGGGEQYF. DNA of the CDR3: TGTGCCAGCAGTGACACAGGGGGCGGTGAGCAGTACTTC.

This clonotype was seen at least ten times. The chain couples TRBV14 to TRBJ2-3; D is ambiguous. Trimming cost V 5 bases and J 4 bases, with 7 bases left between them. Germline V gene data show CDR1 as SGHDN and CDR2 as FVKESK. The CDR3 sequence is 12 residues long. The CDR3 sequence is CASSYGADTQYF. CDR3 nucleotides: TGTGCCAGCAGCTACGGTGCAGATACGCAGTATTTT.

Notes on this clonotype: The germline gene is not matched at one end of the junction; a read error may be the cause. The V call is TRBV5-1, the J call TRBJ2-1, with TRBD2 matching 9 bases. Per the germline V gene, CDR1 is SGHRS and CDR2 is YFSETQ. The CDR3 loop spans 15 amino acids. CDR3 DNA: TGCGCCGGCAGACTAGCGGTCAACTCCTACAATGAGCAGTTCTTC. This gives the protein CAGRLAVNSYNEQFF.

The sample holds many counts of this clonotype. The genes are TRBV9 and TRBJ2-7; 9 nucleotides line up with TRBD1. CDR1 and CDR2 (germline): SGDLS, YYNGEE. Trimming at V came to 1 base and at J to 6 bases, leaving 8 bases not matched to a gene. The CDR3 contains 15 residues. The CDR3 sequence is CASSVTGGPSSEQYF. CDR3 bases: TGTGCCAGCAGCGTAACAGGGGGCCCCTCCAGCGAGCAGTACTTC.

Worth noting for this clonotype: With only one base between it and a far larger clone, this is likely a read error. The chain combines TRBV7-3 with TRBJ2-1; no clear D gene. CDR3 length equals 12 residues. From germline, CDR1 is SGHTA and CDR2 FQGTGA. V was shortened by 6 bases and J by 8 bases, with 11 bases between the two germline ends. The CDR3 spells CASRKERDEQFF. DNA of the CDR3: TGTGCCAGCAGAAAGGAACGGGATGAGCAGTTCTTC. Looking up the rest from reference TRBV7-3 and TRBJ2-1 gives the full variable domain: GAGVSQTPSNKVTEKGKYVELRCDPISGHTALYWYRQSLGQGPEFLIYFQGTGAADDSGLPNDRFFAVRPEGSVSTLKIQRTERGDSAVYLCASRKERDEQFFGPGTRLTVL.

This clonotype was seen repeatedly, ten times or more. The V gene is TRBV5-4, the J gene TRBJ2-5; 9 bases match TRBD2. V lost 3 bases, J lost 1 base, and 10 bases stayed unmatched. The germline gives CDR1 SGHNT, CDR2 YYREEE (reference sequence). The CDR3 extends over 17 amino acids. The CDR3 DNA reads TGTGCCAGCAGCTCCGGTGCCCTAGCGGGGACCCAAGAGACCCAGTACTTC. Its protein product is CASSSGALAGTQETQYF.

This clonotype was recorded many times. The chain links TRBV19 to TRBJ2-7, with 10 bases identical to TRBD2. This CDR3 contains 13 residues. The trim removed 7 bases at V and 6 bases at J, leaving 6 bases unmatched. The V gene's germline CDR1 is LNHDA and CDR2 SQIVND (reference sequence). CDR3 region: CASTTSGRAEQYF. CDR3 in DNA: TGTGCCAGTACCACCAGCGGGAGGGCCGAGCAGTACTTC.

This clonotype was counted many times. The chain carries TRBV11-2 and TRBJ2-1; 14 nucleotides align to TRBD2. With 3 bases clipped from V and 7 bases from J, the junction kept 2 bases outside the gene matches. CDR3 length: 15 residues. Germline V lookup: CDR1 SGHAT, CDR2 FQNNGV. The DNA for the CDR3 is TGTGCCAGCAGCTTTGGGACTAGCGGGAGTAATGAGCAGTTCTTC. It translates to CASSFGTSGSNEQFF.

On this clonotype: Since a far larger clone is one base different, this is likely a read error. This chain uses TRBV28 with TRBJ2-1, with 8 bases fitting TRBD1. CDR1 and CDR2 from the germline V gene are MDHEN and SYDVKM. The CDR3 has 15 residues. Trimming at V came to 2 bases and at J to 10 bases, leaving 10 bases not matched to a gene. The DNA for the CDR3 is TGTGCCAGCAGTTTACACTGGACAGGGAACTACGAGCAGTTCTTC. This translates into CASSLHWTGNYEQFF.

This clonotype has ten or more counts. The chain couples TRBV3-1 to TRBJ2-1, with 7 positions matching TRBD1. Per germline, CDR1 LGHDT and CDR2 YNNKEL (reference sequence). The CDR3 loop spans 16 amino acids. The ends lost 3 bases at V and 4 bases at J; junction bases unmatched: 9. DNA of the CDR3: TGTGCCAGCAGCCAGAATACCGGGACAGTATACAATGAGCAGTTCTTC. Its translation is CASSQNTGTVYNEQFF.